Following are 21 T cell receptor beta chains from one sample sequenced in a study of siplizumab effects on memory and regulatory T cells. Repertoires were generated with immunoSEQ multiplex PCR, while TCRdb's copy carries only in-frame clones and drops some. Of some 110,000 clones listed, about 93% are singletons. Material: Tregs sorted from blood. These receptors came from a human donor in good health.

J is TRBJ2-5 and V is TRBV11-3; 7 bases map to TRBD2. Germline lookup yields CDR1 SGHNT and CDR2 YENEEA. V shed 1 base and J 1 base; nucleotides not matched to a gene: 12. CDR3 length equals 18 residues. The CDR3 region is CASSLVSVAGTAQETQYF. The CDR3 nucleotides read TGTGCCAGCAGCTTAGTCTCGGTAGCGGGTACCGCCCAAGAGACCCAGTACTTC.

V is TRBV30 and J is TRBJ2-3; no clear D. This CDR3 comprises 15 residues. V lost 3 bases, J lost 2 bases, and 15 bases lay in between. Germline V gene lookup returns CDR1 GTSNPN and CDR2 SVGIG (reference sequence). In nucleotides, the CDR3 is TGTGCCTGGAGGAAGGGCGGAAAAGTCACAGATACGCAGTATTTT. It codes for CAWRKGGKVTDTQYF.

This clone was seen once. The V gene is TRBV6-5, the J gene TRBJ1-1; D possibly corresponds to TRBD1 (5 bases). Trimming removed 3 bases at V and 7 bases at J, with 18 bases between. Germline loops: CDR1 MNHEY, CDR2 SVGAGI. CDR3 length equals 15 residues. As DNA, the CDR3 is TGTGCCAGCAGTTATTCCGGGACTTGGGGTGGTGAAGCTTTCTTT. Protein: CASSYSGTWGGEAFF.

V is TRBV28 and J is TRBJ2-4, with D perhaps TRBD1 (6 bases). V was trimmed by 5 bases and J by 0 bases, leaving 20 bases between them. Germline CDR1 reads MDHEN; CDR2 reads SYDVKM. The CDR3 is made up of 18 amino acids. Here the CDR3 DNA reads TGTGCCAGCAGTCAAACCTCGGACAGCTTACTAGCCAAAAACATTCAGTACTTC. Translating it yields CASSQTSDSLLAKNIQYF.

The chain links TRBV6-1 to TRBJ1-4; 10 positions agree with TRBD1. With 7 bases clipped from V and 8 bases from J, the junction kept 7 bases outside the gene matches. This CDR3 contains 14 residues. Germline V gene sequence: CDR1 MNHNS, CDR2 SASEGT. CDR3 DNA: TGTGCCAGCAAACGGGACAGGGGAGAAGAAAAACTGTTTTTT. Translation: CASKRDRGEEKLFF.

V is TRBV2 and J is TRBJ1-1, with 12 bases fitting TRBD1. With V trimmed by 8 bases and J by 3 bases, 7 bases remained unmatched. The CDR3 sequence is 15 residues long. The germline V gene encodes CDR1 SNHLY and CDR2 FYNNEI. For the CDR3, the DNA is TGTGCCAGCGGGGACAGGGGGCGGTGGTACACTGAAGCTTTCTTT. Translated: CASGDRGRWYTEAFF.

This chain connects TRBV27 to TRBJ2-7; 9 nucleotides match TRBD1. The CDR3 loop spans 14 amino acids. Germline V CDR1 and CDR2: MNHEY, SMNVEV (reference sequence). J lost 7 bases, V lost 3 bases, and 7 bases had no gene match. Here the CDR3 DNA reads TGTGCCAGCAGTTTCGGGACAGGGTTTCGGGAGCAGTACTTC. This translates into CASSFGTGFREQYF.

About this clone itself: Additional DNA sequences in this sample encode the identical CDR3. V and J are TRBV5-4 and TRBJ2-2; 10 bases agree with TRBD2. Trimming at V came to 0 bases and at J to 3 bases, leaving 5 bases not matched to a gene. Germline V gene data show CDR1 as SGHNT and CDR2 as YYREEE (reference sequence). This CDR3 comprises 17 residues. The CDR3 DNA follows: TGTGCCAGCAGCTTGGGTGGTCTAGCGGGGGACACCGGGGAGCTGTTTTTT. Its translation: CASSLGGLAGDTGELFF.

The chain employs TRBV4-1 and TRBJ1-2, with a weak D call TRBD1 (5 bases). V lost 4 bases and J 4 bases, leaving 13 bases between the germline ends. The CDR3 spans 14 residues. Germline CDR1 MGHRA, CDR2 YSYEKL. The CDR3 sequence is CASSPQGRSYGYTF. CDR3 sequence (DNA): TGCGCCAGCAGCCCTCAGGGTCGGTCCTATGGCTACACCTTC.

The chain couples TRBV5-4 to TRBJ2-7, with D unclear. The germline V and J ends were trimmed by 0 bases and 6 bases, with 10 bases remaining between them. The CDR3 is 13 residues long. Germline values: CDR1 SGHNT, CDR2 YYREEE (reference sequence). The CDR3 DNA follows: TGTGCCAGCAGCTTGGCCTTTTACCCCGAGCAGTACTTC. Amino acids: CASSLAFYPEQYF.

This sequence joins TRBV19 and TRBJ1-5, with TRBD1 matching 7 bases. In germline, CDR1 is LNHDA, CDR2 SQIVND (reference sequence). The CDR3 covers 14 residues. The V gene end was trimmed by 7 bases and the J gene end by 5 bases; junction bases not matched to a gene: 8. CDR3 protein: CASNPAGGYQPQHF. CDR3 coding DNA: TGTGCCAGTAACCCCGCAGGGGGGTATCAGCCCCAGCATTTT.

This clone showed up just a few times. The chain's CDR3 is CASSLLQGAEAFF. DNA for the CDR3: TGTGCCAGCAGCTTACTACAGGGGGCTGAAGCTTTCTTT. V is TRBV7-9 and J is TRBJ1-1, with TRBD1 matching 8 bases. The CDR3 sequence is 13 residues long. The trim removed 2 bases at V and 6 bases at J, leaving 2 bases unmatched. Germline V lookup: CDR1 SEHNR, CDR2 FQNEAQ (reference sequence).

The chain carries TRBV5-1 and TRBJ1-2; D not certain. The V and J ends lost 7 bases and 4 bases respectively, with 14 bases between them. The CDR3 spans 13 residues. Germline assignment: CDR1 SGHRS and CDR2 YFSETQ. As DNA, the CDR3 is TGCGCCAGCTCCGCAGGTCAAGGCTATGGCTACACCTTC. Its translation: CASSAGQGYGYTF.

The DNA for the CDR3 is TGTGCCAGCAGCTCCGCAGGCCGATTCTATGGCTACACCTTC. It encodes CASSSAGRFYGYTF. The V call is TRBV5-8, the J call TRBJ1-2; D remains ambiguous. CDR1 is SGHTS and CDR2 is YDEGEE in the germline V gene. V was trimmed by 3 bases and J by 4 bases, leaving 13 bases between them. The CDR3 runs to 14 residues.

The rearrangement links TRBV7-8 to TRBJ2-7; 13 nucleotides match TRBD2. Germline CDR1 reads SGHVS; CDR2 reads FQNEAQ. The CDR3 extends over 15 amino acids. With 6 bases clipped from V and 7 bases from J, the junction kept 9 bases outside the gene matches. CDR3 region: CASRSGLAGVWEQYF. In DNA, the CDR3 is TGTGCCAGCAGATCTGGACTAGCGGGAGTCTGGGAGCAGTACTTC.

This clone came up once. DNA of the CDR3: TGTGCCAGCTCACCTTTCACTATGACTAGCGGGGGGATATACTTC. It translates to CASSPFTMTSGGIYF. V usage is TRBV18 and J usage is TRBJ2-7; TRBD2 matches at 13 bases. The germline V gene encodes CDR1 KGHSH and CDR2 LQKENI. The CDR3 is made up of 15 amino acids. V trimming: 3 bases; J trimming: 13 bases; junction bases outside the gene matches: 12.

The chain has TRBV10-1 and TRBJ2-1; D uncertain. Germline lookup yields CDR1 WNHNN and CDR2 SYGVQD (reference sequence). Trimming removed 0 bases at V and 0 bases at J, with 12 bases between. The CDR3 has 17 amino acids. CDR3 sequence: CASSESVVGSSYNEQFF. CDR3 nucleotides: TGCGCCAGCAGTGAGTCCGTCGTCGGAAGCTCCTACAATGAGCAGTTCTTC.

The chain carries TRBV10-3 and TRBJ1-1; D remains ambiguous. V shed 3 bases and J shed 0 bases, with 8 bases lying between them. Per the germline V gene, CDR1 is ENHRY and CDR2 is SYGVKD. The CDR3 loop spans 14 amino acids. The CDR3 DNA sequence: TGTGCCATCAGTGACAGAACAATGAACACTGAAGCTTTCTTT. This encodes CAISDRTMNTEAFF.

The chain carries TRBV5-1 and TRBJ2-3, with 7 positions matching TRBD2. This CDR3 contains 15 residues. The trim removed 5 bases at V and 6 bases at J, leaving 12 bases unmatched. CDR1 SGHRS and CDR2 YFSETQ come from the germline V gene. The CDR3 is CASRGGRTVGDTQYF. DNA of the CDR3: TGCGCCAGCAGGGGCGGGAGAACAGTGGGGGATACGCAGTATTTT.

The chain uses TRBV14 and TRBJ1-6, with 9 bases matching TRBD1. CDR1 and CDR2 from the germline V gene are SGHDN and FVKESK. With V trimmed by 8 bases and J by 6 bases, 5 bases remained unmatched. The CDR3 covers 14 residues. As DNA, the CDR3 is TGTGCCAGCGCCGGGACAGGGTTTAATTCACCCCTCCACTTT. It codes for CASAGTGFNSPLHF.

The chain carries TRBV6-5 and TRBJ1-2; the D is unclear. CDR1 and CDR2 (germline): MNHEY, SVGAGI. V was clipped by 4 bases and J by 6 bases, with 18 bases between them. The CDR3 length is 15 residues. The CDR3 DNA reads as TGTGCCAGCAGTTCCATGCGGATAGTTTCTAATGGCTACACCTTC. Encoded protein: CASSSMRIVSNGYTF.